These 3 T cell receptor beta chains share one sample of origin, sequenced in a study of PD-1 blockade in classical Hodgkin lymphoma. Time point defined: cycle 4 day 1 (C4D1), after five to seven weeks of nivolumab. Relapses following autologous stem cell transplantation were seen in all patients, with brentuximab vedotin exposure varying. Generated by immunoSEQ multiplex PCR, the TCRdb table keeps only in-frame clones and is missing some. Of under 130,000 clones in the sample, approximately 89% are singletons; the top ten hold over 15%. The sequences come from peripheral blood mononuclear cells (PBMCs), collected before the fourth cycle of nivolumab. Receptors originate from a human donor with classical Hodgkin lymphoma.

V gene TRBV10-2 combines with J gene TRBJ2-1; TRBD2 is a possible D gene (5 bases). The CDR3 consists of 14 residues. Germline assignment: CDR1 WSHSY and CDR2 SAAADI. V lost 6 bases to trimming and J lost 8 bases, with 17 bases between them. In DNA form, the CDR3 reads TGCGCCAGCAGGATTCTCCGAGGGCGGGATGAGCAGTTCTTC. It encodes CASRILRGRDEQFF.

The chain couples TRBV28 to TRBJ2-1; perhaps TRBD2 as D (5 bases). Per germline, CDR1 MDHEN and CDR2 SYDVKM. Trimming cost V 6 bases and J 3 bases, with 6 bases left between them. The CDR3 runs to 12 residues. In nucleotides, the CDR3 is TGTGCCAGCAGCGGGGACTACAATGAGCAGTTCTTC. Translating it yields CASSGDYNEQFF.

This sequence joins TRBV5-1 and TRBJ2-1, with TRBD2 matching over 7 bases. Germline V gives CDR1 SGHRS, CDR2 YFSETQ. The length of the CDR3 is 16 residues. Trimming removed 3 bases from V and 7 bases from J; junction bases left unmatched: 13. CDR3 DNA: TGCGCCAGCAGCTCGGTGGCGGGAGTGAAAGGGAATGAGCAGTTCTTC. As protein: CASSSVAGVKGNEQFF.